These 28 T cell receptor beta chains share one sample of origin, sequenced in a study of Graves' ophthalmopathy and Graves' hyperthyroidism. CDR3 regions of TCR beta were amplified from RNA transcripts. Following a first-round RT-PCR that used HTBI primers, a second-round multiplex PCR was carried out. One entry per CDR3 protein, called by TCRdb with MiXCR from the multiplex PCR reads. This repertoire shows approximately 160,000 distinct CDR3 sequences, 30% to 45% found once; its top ten account for 5.8%. The sequencing sample was made of peripheral blood. These receptors originate from a woman aged 40 to 50 with Graves' ophthalmopathy.

This chain uses TRBV6-2 or TRBV6-3 with TRBJ2-2, with 7 nucleotides matching TRBD2. CDR1 is MNHEY and CDR2 is SVGEGT in the germline V gene. CDR3 length: 15 amino acids. V was clipped by 6 bases and J by 1 base; unmatched bases: 5. CDR3 in DNA: TGTGCCAGCAGAGCTAGCGGAGGGAACACCGGGGAGCTGTTTTTT. Encoded protein: CASRASGGNTGELFF.

This sequence joins TRBV2 and TRBJ2-2, with 8 bases matching TRBD2. V lost 5 bases and J lost 5; bases outside the gene matches: 10. CDR1 and CDR2 (germline): SNHLY, FYNNEI. The CDR3 runs to 16 residues. CDR3 sequence reads: CASSIAGKMRTGELFF. The CDR3 bases are TGTGCCAGCAGTATAGCGGGAAAAATGAGGACCGGGGAGCTGTTTTTT. Complete variable domain (other parts from reference TRBV2 and TRBJ2-2): EPEVTQTPSHQVTQMGQEVILRCVPISNHLYFYWYRQILGQKVEFLVSFYNNEISEKSEIFDDQFSVERPDGSNFTLKIRSTKLEDSAMYFCASSIAGKMRTGELFFGEGSRLTVL.

In its sample, this clonotype was seen a few times. The rearrangement joins TRBV6-1 to TRBJ1-5; perhaps TRBD1 as D (6 bases). Germline-derived CDR1 and CDR2 are MNHNS and SASEGT. The ends were cut back, 4 bases at V and 3 bases at J, with 13 bases in the middle. The CDR3 covers 15 residues. This CDR3 is CASSGGGGFNQPQHF. CDR3 coding DNA: TGTGCCAGCAGTGGGGGTGGGGGCTTCAATCAGCCCCAGCATTTT.

This clonotype was detected many times. This chain links TRBV28 with TRBJ2-3; 10 bases line up with TRBD1. The germline V gene encodes CDR1 MDHEN and CDR2 SYDVKM. The CDR3 covers 17 residues. Unmatched junction bases numbered 8, after V lost 5 bases and J lost 0 bases. The CDR3 protein is CASSIPGQGSSTDTQYF. DNA for the CDR3: TGTGCCAGCAGTATTCCGGGACAGGGGTCAAGCACAGATACGCAGTATTTT.

This clonotype was observed many times. The DNA of the CDR3 is TGTGCCACCGATCGAGGGGGGTCTGGAAACACCATATATTTT. Encoded protein: CATDRGGSGNTIYF. V usage is TRBV28 and J usage is TRBJ1-3; possibly TRBD1 for D (6 bases). The CDR3 runs to 14 residues. The V gene's germline CDR1 is MDHEN and CDR2 SYDVKM. With 10 bases removed from V and 1 base from J, the gap between germline ends came to 14 bases.

Ten or more counts support this clonotype. The chain combines TRBV18 with TRBJ2-7; unclear D gene. CDR1 is KGHSH and CDR2 is LQKENI in the germline V gene. V gave up 3 bases and J gave up 4 bases, with 10 bases separating them. The CDR3 contains 13 residues. CDR3 nucleotides: TGTGCCAGCTCACCGAGTGGACCATACGAGCAGTACTTC. It specifies CASSPSGPYEQYF.

This clonotype was detected many times. The V call is TRBV6-5, the J call TRBJ2-7; tentative D call: TRBD1 (6 bases). Between the trimmed V and J ends, which lost 7 bases and 1 base, there was a span of 8 bases. This CDR3 has 12 amino acids. Germline V gene sequence: CDR1 MNHEY, CDR2 SVGAGI. In nucleotides, the CDR3 is TGTGCCAGCAAGGACAGATCCTACGAGCAGTACTTC. It is translated as CASKDRSYEQYF.

This rearrangement joins TRBV6-2 or TRBV6-3 to TRBJ2-5, with D hard to call. The CDR3 sequence is 12 residues long. V lost 8 bases and J lost 5, with 12 bases in between. Germline-derived CDR1 and CDR2 are MNHEY and SVGEGT. CDR3 nucleotide sequence: TGTGCCAGCCGGCAGAGGTCGGAGACCCAGTACTTC. Translating it yields CASRQRSETQYF.

This clonotype occurred many times. The V gene is TRBV12-3 or TRBV12-4, the J gene TRBJ1-2; D is ambiguous. The V end was cut by 6 bases, the J end by 1 base, with 15 bases between. The CDR3 length is 15 residues. CDR3 nucleotides: TGTGCCAGCAGACAAGCCGGGCCCTATAACTATGGCTACACCTTC. This encodes CASRQAGPYNYGYTF.

The chain recombines TRBV6-2 or TRBV6-3 with TRBJ2-2; D possibly corresponds to TRBD2 (6 bases). This CDR3 spans 16 amino acids. CDR1 and CDR2 from the germline V gene are MNHEY and SVGEGT. V was pared by 6 bases and J by 3 bases, with 17 bases between. The CDR3 protein is CASRATSTLDTGELFF. CDR3 nucleotides: TGTGCCAGCAGAGCTACTAGCACTCTCGACACCGGGGAGCTGTTTTTT.

The V and J genes are TRBV24-1 and TRBJ1-2; D may be TRBD1 (6 bases). The CDR3 contains 13 residues. CDR1 and CDR2 (germline): KGHDR, SFDVKD. The V end lost 4 bases, the J end lost 6 bases, and 11 bases lay between the germline ends. This CDR3 reads CATSDRTDDGYTF. Written as DNA, the CDR3 is TGTGCCACCAGTGACCGGACAGACGATGGCTACACCTTC.

This clonotype was detected many times. The CDR3 is CSVTTTGEQYF. CDR3 nucleotide sequence: TGCAGCGTGACCACTACGGGAGAGCAGTACTTC. V gene TRBV29-1 combines with J gene TRBJ2-7; a possible D gene is TRBD2 (5 bases). The CDR3 loop spans 11 amino acids. The germline gives CDR1 SQVTM, CDR2 ANQGSEA. V dropped 6 bases and J dropped 7 bases, with 13 bases sitting between them.

The chain has TRBV7-2 and TRBJ2-7, with D unclear. Trimming shortened V by 3 bases and J by 1 base, and 10 bases separated the two germline ends. CDR3 length equals 14 residues. The germline V gene encodes CDR1 SGHTA and CDR2 FQGNSA. CDR3 region: CASSLDVSSYEQYF. CDR3 nucleotide sequence: TGTGCCAGCAGCTTGGATGTGAGTTCCTACGAGCAGTACTTC.

This chain links TRBV28 with TRBJ2-4; D unresolved. The CDR3 is made up of 13 amino acids. Per the germline V gene, CDR1 is MDHEN and CDR2 is SYDVKM. V lost 6 bases to trimming and J lost 7 bases, with 13 bases between them. This CDR3 reads CASSFDVGNIQYF. The DNA for the CDR3 is TGTGCCAGCAGCTTCGACGTGGGGAACATTCAGTACTTC.

This clonotype was counted ten times or more. The J gene is TRBJ2-5, the V gene TRBV28; 8 positions match TRBD1. Germline V gene sequence: CDR1 MDHEN, CDR2 SYDVKM. The CDR3 contains 16 residues. Trimming took 5 bases from V and 5 from J; bases not matched to a gene: 13. The CDR3 nucleotides read TGTGCCAGCAGTGCGCCCGGGACAGGTTCTCCGGAGACCCAGTACTTC. Protein: CASSAPGTGSPETQYF.

This clonotype has only a few counts. The rearrangement uses TRBV2 and TRBJ2-7; 8 bases align to TRBD1. This CDR3 is 14 amino acids long. Germline CDR1 reads SNHLY; CDR2 reads FYNNEI. V lost 6 bases and J lost 2; bases outside the gene matches: 6. In nucleotides, the CDR3 is TGTGCCAGCAGCCAGGACAGGGTAGCCTACGAGCAGTACTTC. Translating it yields CASSQDRVAYEQYF.

This clonotype appeared many times. The chain is built from TRBV30 and TRBJ1-5, with 7 bases fitting TRBD1. Germline trimming cut 0 bases from V and 2 bases from J; bases unmatched to any gene: 7. The CDR3 totals 16 residues. Germline-derived CDR1 and CDR2 are GTSNPN and SVGIG (reference sequence). As DNA, the CDR3 is TGTGCCTGGAGTGTACGAAGGGGGCGAGGCAATCAGCCCCAGCATTTT. It translates to CAWSVRRGRGNQPQHF.

The rearrangement uses TRBV29-1 and TRBJ2-1; tentative D call: TRBD1 (6 bases). The CDR3 consists of 12 residues. Germline CDR1 reads SQVTM; CDR2 reads ANQGSEA. V lost 3 bases, J lost 8 bases, and 11 bases lay in between. In DNA, the CDR3 is TGCAGCGTTGATAACTGGGGGCATGAGCAGTTCTTC. Translated, it gives CSVDNWGHEQFF.

The rearrangement joins TRBV6-2 or TRBV6-3 to TRBJ1-1, with D perhaps matching TRBD1 (6 bases). Trimming shortened V by 3 bases and J by 2 bases, and 13 bases separated the two germline ends. The germline gives CDR1 MNHEY, CDR2 SVGEGT. The CDR3 loop spans 15 amino acids. Here the CDR3 DNA reads TGTGCCAGCAGTTATGAGGACAGCTTTAACACTGAAGCTTTCTTT. This gives the protein CASSYEDSFNTEAFF.

This clonotype was counted at least ten times. CDR3 nucleotides: TGTGCCAGTAGTATCACTGGGGACGGCTACACCTTC. Its protein is CASSITGDGYTF. The gene calls are TRBV19 and TRBJ1-2; tentative D call: TRBD1 (5 bases). Germline CDR1 is LNHDA and CDR2 is SQIVND (reference sequence). CDR3 size: 12 residues. V was cut by 3 bases and J by 8 bases, with 10 bases left in between.

This clonotype was picked up many times. The genes are TRBV30 and TRBJ2-5; TRBD1 matches at 9 bases. Germline trimming cut 5 bases from V and 1 base from J; bases unmatched to any gene: 11. CDR3 length equals 16 residues. Germline CDR1 reads GTSNPN; CDR2 reads SVGIG (reference sequence). The CDR3: CAWGRGQGRPQETQYF. Written as DNA, the CDR3 is TGTGCCTGGGGGAGAGGACAGGGGCGACCCCAAGAGACCCAGTACTTC.

There are many counts of this clonotype. The V and J genes are TRBV12-3 or TRBV12-4 and TRBJ2-7; D is uncertain. CDR3 length: 14 residues. Trimming took off 5 bases at V and 6 bases at J, with 17 bases between the two ends. CDR3 protein: CASSDTVTPPEQYF. In DNA form, the CDR3 reads TGTGCCAGCAGTGACACGGTGACTCCTCCCGAGCAGTACTTC.

The chain couples TRBV6-5 to TRBJ2-4; 7 nucleotides line up with TRBD2. Germline trimming cut 0 bases from V and 6 bases from J; bases unmatched to any gene: 2. CDR3 size: 14 residues. The germline gives CDR1 MNHEY, CDR2 SVGAGI. The CDR3 DNA sequence: TGTGCCAGCAGTTACTCCCAGCGGGGAAACATTCAGTACTTC. Protein sequence: CASSYSQRGNIQYF.

The gene calls are TRBV28 and TRBJ2-7; TRBD1 agrees at 10 bases. CDR3 size: 15 residues. After removal of 4 bases from V and 9 bases from J, the junction contained 12 bases not matched to a gene. CDR1 is MDHEN and CDR2 is SYDVKM in the germline V gene. CDR3 residues: CASSYSGQGLLGQYF. CDR3 DNA: TGTGCCAGCAGTTACTCGGGACAGGGGTTGTTAGGGCAGTACTTC.

This clonotype was counted at least ten times. The CDR3 loop reads CASSSNRDLEAFF. In DNA form, the CDR3 reads TGCGCCAGCAGCTCGAACAGGGATCTTGAAGCTTTCTTT. The V and J genes are TRBV5-1 and TRBJ1-1, with a possible D match to TRBD1 (6 bases). This CDR3 spans 13 amino acids. Deletions cut 3 bases from V and 7 bases from J, with 13 bases between. CDR1 is SGHRS and CDR2 is YFSETQ in the germline V gene.

The chain uses TRBV19 and TRBJ2-3; possibly TRBD2 for D (5 bases). The V gene's germline CDR1 is LNHDA and CDR2 SQIVND (reference sequence). V gave up 7 bases and J gave up 0 bases, with 14 bases separating them. The CDR3 is made up of 15 amino acids. The chain's CDR3 is CASKSGTTSTDTQYF. The CDR3 DNA follows: TGTGCCAGTAAGTCGGGAACAACGAGCACAGATACGCAGTATTTT.

The sample holds many counts of this clonotype. The CDR3, as DNA: TGTGCCAGCAGCTCCATCAGGAACACTGAAGCTTTCTTT. Protein sequence: CASSSIRNTEAFF. The rearrangement joins TRBV7-2 to TRBJ1-1; D gene ambiguous. This CDR3 region has 13 residues. Germline values: CDR1 SGHTA, CDR2 FQGNSA. The V end was cut by 4 bases, the J end by 1 base, with 7 bases between. The whole variable domain, remainder taken from reference TRBV7-2 and TRBJ1-1, is GAGVSQSPSNKVTEKGKDVELRCDPISGHTALYWYRQSLGQGLEFLIYFQGNSAPDKSGLPSDRFSAERTGGSVSTLTIQRTQQEDSAVYLCASSSIRNTEAFFGQGTRLTVV.

This clonotype was counted at least ten times. This sequence joins TRBV18 and TRBJ1-2; D remains ambiguous. V lost 3 bases to trimming and J lost 3 bases, with 14 bases between them. This CDR3 is built from 15 residues. Germline V CDR1 and CDR2: KGHSH, LQKENI. CDR3: CASSPEQAAHYGYTF. CDR3 DNA sequence: TGTGCCAGCTCACCCGAGCAGGCCGCTCACTATGGCTACACCTTC.